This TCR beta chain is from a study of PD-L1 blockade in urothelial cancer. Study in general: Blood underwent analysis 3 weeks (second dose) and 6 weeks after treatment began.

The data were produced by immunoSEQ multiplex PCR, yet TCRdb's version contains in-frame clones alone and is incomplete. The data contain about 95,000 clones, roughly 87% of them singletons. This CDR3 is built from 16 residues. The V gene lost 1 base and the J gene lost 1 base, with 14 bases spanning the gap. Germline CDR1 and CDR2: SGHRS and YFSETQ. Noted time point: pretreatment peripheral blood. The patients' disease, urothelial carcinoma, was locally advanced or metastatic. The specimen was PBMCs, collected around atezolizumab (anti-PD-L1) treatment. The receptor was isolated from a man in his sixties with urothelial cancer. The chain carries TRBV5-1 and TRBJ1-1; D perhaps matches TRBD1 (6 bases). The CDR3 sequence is CASSLRPLGGNTEAFF. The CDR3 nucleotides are TGCGCCAGCAGCTTGAGACCCCTAGGGGGGAACACTGAAGCTTTCTTT. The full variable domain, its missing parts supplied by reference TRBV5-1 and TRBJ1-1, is KAGVTQTPRYLIKTRGQQVTLSCSPISGHRSVSWYQQTPGQGLQFLFEYFSETQRNKGNFPGRFSGRQFSNSRSEMNVSTLELGDSALYLCASSLRPLGGNTEAFFGQGTRLTVV.